Shown below are 3 T cell receptor beta chains from a single sample sequenced in a study of Graves' ophthalmopathy and Graves' hyperthyroidism (dated by TCRdb to the late 2010s). The sequencer was an Illumina HiSeq 2000. For repertoire sequencing, the TCR beta CDR3 regions were amplified from RNA transcripts. The first round was an RT-PCR using HTBI primers with the Qiagen OneStep RT-PCR kit, and this first round was followed by a second-round multiplex PCR, then size selection and purification. TCRdb ran its own pipeline on the public reads, namely fastp trimming at Q25 and MiXCR clone calling, and kept in-frame beta chains. CDR3 protein sequences are deduplicated, and each keeps its most common genes and DNA. The sample table lists under 400,000 distinct CDR3 sequences, 15% to 20% of them with a count of one. The ten largest clones represent around 12% of the sample. The sequenced sample consisted of peripheral blood. The source of these receptors is an adult man with Graves' ophthalmopathy.

This clonotype was recorded at least ten times. The genes are TRBV4-1 and TRBJ1-1; D is possibly TRBD1 (5 bases). The germline V and J ends were trimmed by 0 bases and 10 bases, with 6 bases remaining between them. This CDR3 is 11 amino acids long. Looked up from germline, CDR1 is MGHRA and CDR2 is YSYEKL. The CDR3 spells CASSQEGAAFF. CDR3 nucleotides: TGCGCCAGCAGCCAAGAAGGGGCAGCTTTCTTT.

The chain joins TRBV28 to TRBJ2-7; D is unclear. The germline V and J ends were trimmed by 7 bases and 5 bases, with 30 bases remaining between them. The CDR3 extends over 18 amino acids. CDR1 MDHEN and CDR2 SYDVKM come from the germline V gene. The DNA for the CDR3 is TGTGCCAGCACGGGTAGGCTGAACTTCTATAAGGAAAACCACGAGCAGTACTTC. Amino acids: CASTGRLNFYKENHEQYF.

In its sample, this clonotype was seen many times. V is TRBV7-8 and J is TRBJ2-5; 13 bases are shared with TRBD2. V gave up 5 bases and J gave up 6 bases; unmatched junction bases: 15. CDR3 size: 18 residues. CDR1 is SGHVS, CDR2 FQNEAQ, per germline. CDR3 sequence (DNA): TGTGCCAGCAGCCCCGGACTAGCGGGAGAAGATACTAAGCAGACCCAGTACTTC. Translation gives CASSPGLAGEDTKQTQYF.